This T cell receptor (beta chain) was identified in a study of blood T cell repertoires in COVID-19. This clone was seen a handful of times. CDR3 length: 16 amino acids. Germline V gives CDR1 KGHDR, CDR2 SFDVKD. V lost 5 bases to trimming and J lost 3 bases, with 18 bases between them. Measured with immunoSEQ multiplex PCR; TCRdb has only the in-frame clones, and not every one. The data contain about 250,000 clones, 75% to 90% of them singletons. This receptor was obtained from a woman aged 40 to 55 who had been exposed to COVID-19. Specimen: PBMCs or T cells enriched from blood (not recorded which). This chain uses TRBV24-1 with TRBJ1-2; TRBD1 might be the D (6 bases). The CDR3 loop reads CATSGGGQWGDYGYTF. Here the CDR3 DNA reads TGTGCCACCAGTGGGGGTGGACAGTGGGGTGACTATGGCTACACCTTC.